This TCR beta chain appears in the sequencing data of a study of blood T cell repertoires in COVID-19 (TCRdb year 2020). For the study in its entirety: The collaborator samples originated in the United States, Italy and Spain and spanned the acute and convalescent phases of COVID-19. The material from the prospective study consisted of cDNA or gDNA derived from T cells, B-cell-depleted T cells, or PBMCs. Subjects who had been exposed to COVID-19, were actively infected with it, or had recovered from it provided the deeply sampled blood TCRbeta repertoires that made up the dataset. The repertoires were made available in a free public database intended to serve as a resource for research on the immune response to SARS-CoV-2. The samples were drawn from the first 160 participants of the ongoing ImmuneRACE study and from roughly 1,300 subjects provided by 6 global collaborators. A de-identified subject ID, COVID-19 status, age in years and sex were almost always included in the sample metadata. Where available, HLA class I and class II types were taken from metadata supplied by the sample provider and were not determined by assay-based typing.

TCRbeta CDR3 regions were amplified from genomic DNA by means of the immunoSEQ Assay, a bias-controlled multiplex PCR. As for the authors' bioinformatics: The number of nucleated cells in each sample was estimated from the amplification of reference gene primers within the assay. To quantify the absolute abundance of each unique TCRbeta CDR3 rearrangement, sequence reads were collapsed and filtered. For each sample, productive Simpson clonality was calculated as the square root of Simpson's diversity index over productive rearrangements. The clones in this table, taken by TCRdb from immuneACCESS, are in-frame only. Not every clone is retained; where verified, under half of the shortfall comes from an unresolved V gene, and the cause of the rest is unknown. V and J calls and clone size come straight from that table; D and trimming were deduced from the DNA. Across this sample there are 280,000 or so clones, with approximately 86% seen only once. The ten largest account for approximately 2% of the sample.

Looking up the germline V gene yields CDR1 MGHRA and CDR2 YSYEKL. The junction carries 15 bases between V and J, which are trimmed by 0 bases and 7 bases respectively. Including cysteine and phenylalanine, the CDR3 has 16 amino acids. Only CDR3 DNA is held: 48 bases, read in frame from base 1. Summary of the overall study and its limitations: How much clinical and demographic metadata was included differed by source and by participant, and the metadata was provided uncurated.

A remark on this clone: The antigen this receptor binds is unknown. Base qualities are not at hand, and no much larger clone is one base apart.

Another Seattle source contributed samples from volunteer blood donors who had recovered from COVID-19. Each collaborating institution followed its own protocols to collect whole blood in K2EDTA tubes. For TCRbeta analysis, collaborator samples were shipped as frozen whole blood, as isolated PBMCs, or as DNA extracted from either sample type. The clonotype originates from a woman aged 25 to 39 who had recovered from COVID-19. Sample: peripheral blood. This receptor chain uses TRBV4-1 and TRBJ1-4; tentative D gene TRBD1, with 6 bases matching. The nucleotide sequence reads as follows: TGCGCCAGCAGCCAAGATGGGGGCAGGGGTATTGAAAAACTGTTTTTT. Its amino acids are CASSQDGGRGIEKLFF.